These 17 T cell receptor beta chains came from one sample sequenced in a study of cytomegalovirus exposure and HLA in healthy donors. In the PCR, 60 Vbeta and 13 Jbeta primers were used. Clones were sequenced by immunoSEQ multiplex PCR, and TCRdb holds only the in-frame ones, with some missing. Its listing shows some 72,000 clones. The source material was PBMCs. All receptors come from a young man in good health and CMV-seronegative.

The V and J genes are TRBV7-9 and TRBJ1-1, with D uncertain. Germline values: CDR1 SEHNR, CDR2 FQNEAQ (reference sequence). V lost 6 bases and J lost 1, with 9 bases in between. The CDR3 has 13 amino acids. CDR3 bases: TGTGCCAGCAGTCGGGGAACGAACACTGAAGCTTTCTTT. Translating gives CASSRGTNTEAFF.

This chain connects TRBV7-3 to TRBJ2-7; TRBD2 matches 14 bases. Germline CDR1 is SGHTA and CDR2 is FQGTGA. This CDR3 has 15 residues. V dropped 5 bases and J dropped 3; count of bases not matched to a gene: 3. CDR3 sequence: CASSPGLAGVYEQYF. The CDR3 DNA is TGTGCCAGCAGCCCGGGACTAGCGGGGGTCTACGAGCAGTACTTC.

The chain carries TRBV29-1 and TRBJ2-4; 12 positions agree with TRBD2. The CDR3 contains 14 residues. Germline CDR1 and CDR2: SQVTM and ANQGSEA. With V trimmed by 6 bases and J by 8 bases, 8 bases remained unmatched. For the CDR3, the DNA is TGCAGCGTCCAATCCTCTAGCGGGAGGGACATTCAGTACTTC. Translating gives CSVQSSSGRDIQYF.

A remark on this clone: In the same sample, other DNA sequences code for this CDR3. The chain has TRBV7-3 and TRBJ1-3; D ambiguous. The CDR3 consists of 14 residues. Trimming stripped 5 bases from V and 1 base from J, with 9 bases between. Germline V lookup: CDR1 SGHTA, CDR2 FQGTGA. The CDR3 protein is CASSPTGSGNTIYF. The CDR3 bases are TGTGCCAGCAGCCCGACGGGTTCTGGAAACACCATATATTTT. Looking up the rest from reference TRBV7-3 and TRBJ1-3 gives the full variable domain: GAGVSQTPSNKVTEKGKYVELRCDPISGHTALYWYRQSLGQGPEFLIYFQGTGAADDSGLPNDRFFAVRPEGSVSTLKIQRTERGDSAVYLCASSPTGSGNTIYFGEGSWLTVV.

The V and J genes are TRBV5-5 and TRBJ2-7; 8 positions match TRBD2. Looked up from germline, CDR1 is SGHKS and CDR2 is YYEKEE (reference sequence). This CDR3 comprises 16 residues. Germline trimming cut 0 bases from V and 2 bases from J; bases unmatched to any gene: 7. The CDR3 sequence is CASSLAWAGGTYEQYF. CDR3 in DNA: TGTGCCAGCAGCTTGGCGTGGGCGGGAGGAACCTACGAGCAGTACTTC.

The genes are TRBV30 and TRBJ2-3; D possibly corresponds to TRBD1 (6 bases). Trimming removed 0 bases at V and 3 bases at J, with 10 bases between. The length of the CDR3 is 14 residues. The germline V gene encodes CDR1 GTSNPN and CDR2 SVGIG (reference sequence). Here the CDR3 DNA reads TGTGCCTGGAGTGTAAAAGGGGGAACAGATACGCAGTATTTT. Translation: CAWSVKGGTDTQYF.

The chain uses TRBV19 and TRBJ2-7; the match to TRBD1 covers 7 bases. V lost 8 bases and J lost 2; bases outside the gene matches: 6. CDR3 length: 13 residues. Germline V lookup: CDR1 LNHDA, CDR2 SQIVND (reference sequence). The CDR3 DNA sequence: TGTGCCAGTCAGGGGACAGTTACCTACGAGCAGTACTTC. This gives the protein CASQGTVTYEQYF.

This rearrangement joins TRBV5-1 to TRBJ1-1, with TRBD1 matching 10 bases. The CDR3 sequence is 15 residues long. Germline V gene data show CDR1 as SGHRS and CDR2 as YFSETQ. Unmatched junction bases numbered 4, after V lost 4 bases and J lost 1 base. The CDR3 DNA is TGCGCCAGCAGCCGCGACAGGGGGCCGAACACTGAAGCTTTCTTT. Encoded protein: CASSRDRGPNTEAFF.

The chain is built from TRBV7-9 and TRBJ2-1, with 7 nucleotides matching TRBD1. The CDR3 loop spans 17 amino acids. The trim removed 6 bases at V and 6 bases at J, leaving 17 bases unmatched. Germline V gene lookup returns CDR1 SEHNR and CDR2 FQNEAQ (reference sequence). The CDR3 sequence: CASSRTRQGPRANEQFF. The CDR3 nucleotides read TGTGCCAGCAGTAGAACCCGACAGGGACCACGAGCCAATGAGCAGTTCTTC.

The CDR3 is CASSQGSGTSRLGTIYF. Written as DNA, the CDR3 is TGTGCCAGCAGCCAAGGCTCCGGGACAAGCCGACTGGGCACCATATATTTT. The V gene is TRBV14, the J gene TRBJ1-3, with a tentative D call TRBD1 (6 bases). CDR1 and CDR2 (germline): SGHDN, FVKESK. V was trimmed by 1 base and J by 9 bases, leaving 22 bases between them. This CDR3 has 17 amino acids.

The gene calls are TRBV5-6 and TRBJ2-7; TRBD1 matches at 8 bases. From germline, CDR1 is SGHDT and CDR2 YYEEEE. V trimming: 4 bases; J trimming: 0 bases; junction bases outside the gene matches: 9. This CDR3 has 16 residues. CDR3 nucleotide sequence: TGTGCCAGCAGCGGGTACGGGACAGGCGTCTCCTACGAGCAGTACTTC. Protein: CASSGYGTGVSYEQYF. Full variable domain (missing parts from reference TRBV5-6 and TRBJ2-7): DAGVTQSPTHLIKTRGQQVTLRCSPKSGHDTVSWYQQALGQGPQFIFQYYEEEERQRGNFPDRFSGHQFPNYSSELNVNALLLGDSALYLCASSGYGTGVSYEQYFGPGTRLTVT.

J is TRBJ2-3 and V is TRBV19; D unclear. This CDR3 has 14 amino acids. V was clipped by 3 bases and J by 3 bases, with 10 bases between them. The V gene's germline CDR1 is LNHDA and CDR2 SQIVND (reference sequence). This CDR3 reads CASSIRLETDTQYF. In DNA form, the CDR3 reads TGTGCCAGTAGTATCCGGCTAGAGACAGATACGCAGTATTTT. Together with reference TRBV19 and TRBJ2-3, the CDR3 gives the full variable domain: DGGITQSPKYLFRKEGQNVTLSCEQNLNHDAMYWYRQDPGQGLRLIYYSQIVNDFQKGDIAEGYSVSREKKESFPLTVTSAQKNPTAFYLCASSIRLETDTQYFGPGTRLTVL.

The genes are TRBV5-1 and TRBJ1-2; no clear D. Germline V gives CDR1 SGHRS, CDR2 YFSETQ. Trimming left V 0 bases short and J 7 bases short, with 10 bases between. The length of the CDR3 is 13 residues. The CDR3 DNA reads TGCGCCAGCAGCTTGGTATTGGGAGCTGGCTACACCTTC. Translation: CASSLVLGAGYTF.

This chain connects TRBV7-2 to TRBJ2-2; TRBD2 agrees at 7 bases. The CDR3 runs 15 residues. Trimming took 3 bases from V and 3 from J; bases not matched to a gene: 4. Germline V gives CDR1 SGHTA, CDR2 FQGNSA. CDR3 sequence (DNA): TGTGCCAGCAGCTTTGGCGGGAGTGACACCGGGGAGCTGTTTTTT. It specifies CASSFGGSDTGELFF.

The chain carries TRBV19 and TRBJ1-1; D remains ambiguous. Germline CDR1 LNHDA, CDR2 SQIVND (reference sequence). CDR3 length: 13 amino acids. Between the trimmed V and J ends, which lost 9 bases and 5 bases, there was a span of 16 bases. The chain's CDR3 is CASAQISLTEAFF. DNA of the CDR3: TGTGCCAGCGCACAGATTTCTCTGACTGAAGCTTTCTTT. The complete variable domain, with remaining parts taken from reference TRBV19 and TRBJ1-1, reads DGGITQSPKYLFRKEGQNVTLSCEQNLNHDAMYWYRQDPGQGLRLIYYSQIVNDFQKGDIAEGYSVSREKKESFPLTVTSAQKNPTAFYLCASAQISLTEAFFGQGTRLTVV.

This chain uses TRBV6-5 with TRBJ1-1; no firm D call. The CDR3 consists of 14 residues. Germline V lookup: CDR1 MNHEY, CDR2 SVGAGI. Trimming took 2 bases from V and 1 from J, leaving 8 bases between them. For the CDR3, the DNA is TGTGCCAGCAGTTACGGGGAGGCGAACACTGAAGCTTTCTTT. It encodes CASSYGEANTEAFF.

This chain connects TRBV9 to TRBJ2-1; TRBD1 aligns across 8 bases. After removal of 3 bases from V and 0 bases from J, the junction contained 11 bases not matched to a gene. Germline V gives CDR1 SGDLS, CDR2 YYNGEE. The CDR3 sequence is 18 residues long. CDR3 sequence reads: CASSARDRGFGSYNEQFF. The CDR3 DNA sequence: TGTGCCAGCAGCGCCAGAGACAGGGGATTTGGCTCCTACAATGAGCAGTTCTTC.